This T cell receptor beta chain came from a study of T cell responses to AZD1222 COVID-19 vaccine. Whole-study findings and limits: Samples come after the peak T cell response, not at day 14. Among spike-specific TCRs, nearly half reportedly target unmutated variant regions.

Assay: immunoSEQ multiplex PCR; the TCRdb copy retains only in-frame clones and omits some. There are some 120,000 clones in the sample; roughly 92% occur only once, and around 1.5% lies in the top ten. V gave up 5 bases and J gave up 4 bases; unmatched junction bases: 12. The CDR3 spans 16 residues. Germline CDR1 reads SGHTA; CDR2 reads FQGNSA. Regarding this clone: Its matching antigen is unknown.

The clonotype comes from an adult who received the AZD1222 COVID-19 vaccine. The chain recombines TRBV7-2 with TRBJ2-3, with 7 bases that match TRBD1. Sequencing was performed on peripheral blood, taken 28 days after the second AZD1222 dose. CDR3 amino acids: CASSLLWGQTPDTQYF. CDR3 DNA: TGTGCCAGCAGCCTGCTATGGGGACAGACCCCAGATACGCAGTATTTT. The full variable domain, with the rest looked up from reference TRBV7-2 and TRBJ2-3, is GAGVSQSPSNKVTEKGKDVELRCDPISGHTALYWYRQSLGQGLEFLIYFQGNSAPDKSGLPSDRFSAERTGGSVSTLTIQRTQQEDSAVYLCASSLLWGQTPDTQYFGPGTRLTVL.